One and the same sample provided the 27 T cell receptor beta chains below, sequenced in a study of OX40 agonist ivuxolimab in advanced cancers. Profiling relied on immunoSEQ multiplex PCR, and the TCRdb table lists in-frame clones only, not all of them. This sample has tens of thousands of clones, with 85% to 95% found just once. The sample here was CD4+ or CD8+ T cells sorted from blood, taken in a trial of the OX40 agonist ivuxolimab. Source of these receptors: an adult with an advanced solid tumor such as melanoma, head and neck, liver or kidney cancer.

The rearrangement uses TRBV19 and TRBJ2-7, with 8 bases matching TRBD1. The CDR3 sequence is 14 residues long. Unmatched junction bases numbered 4, after V lost 1 base and J lost 5 bases. Germline-derived CDR1 and CDR2 are LNHDA and SQIVND (reference sequence). The DNA of the CDR3 is TGTGCCAGTAGTATAGGGGCAGGGGGCGACGAGCAGTACTTC. Translation: CASSIGAGGDEQYF.

V is TRBV10-3 and J is TRBJ1-5, with TRBD1 matching over 7 bases. Germline assignment: CDR1 ENHRY and CDR2 SYGVKD. Trimming removed 5 bases from V and 7 bases from J; junction bases left unmatched: 8. The CDR3 loop spans 14 amino acids. The CDR3 is CAISTGGGGQPQHF. CDR3 bases: TGTGCCATCAGTACCGGAGGGGGCGGGCAGCCCCAGCATTTT.

This chain joins TRBV27 and TRBJ2-7; D unclear. Trimming left V 2 bases short and J 5 bases short, with 13 bases between. The CDR3 consists of 14 residues. Germline CDR1 reads MNHEY; CDR2 reads SMNVEV (reference sequence). The CDR3 nucleotides read TGTGCCAGCAGTTTAAAGGCCTCGATCGACGAGCAGTACTTC. Its protein product is CASSLKASIDEQYF.

This chain uses TRBV27 with TRBJ2-1, with TRBD2 identical over 9 bases. With 6 bases clipped from V and 4 bases from J, the junction kept 7 bases outside the gene matches. This CDR3 is built from 15 residues. CDR1 and CDR2 from the germline V gene are MNHEY and SMNVEV (reference sequence). The DNA for the CDR3 is TGTGCCAGCAGGGTAGCGGGAGAGGGGTACAATGAGCAGTTCTTC. Its protein product is CASRVAGEGYNEQFF.

In its sample, this clone was seen once. The gene calls are TRBV9 and TRBJ2-7; D may be TRBD1 (6 bases). Trimming cost V 4 bases and J 3 bases, with 11 bases left between them. The CDR3 runs 13 residues. Per germline, CDR1 SGDLS and CDR2 YYNGEE. CDR3 DNA sequence: TGTGCCAGCAGCCCAGGGGACGGCTACGAGCAGTACTTC. It yields the protein CASSPGDGYEQYF.

The chain links TRBV7-6 to TRBJ1-2; the D gene is possibly TRBD1 (6 bases). Germline CDR1 SGHVS, CDR2 FNYEAQ. Trimming pared 5 bases from V and 4 bases from J, leaving 14 bases between. The CDR3 is made up of 14 amino acids. Here the CDR3 reads CASSQSQGLYGYTF. Written as DNA, the CDR3 is TGTGCCAGCAGCCAAAGTCAGGGGCTCTATGGCTACACCTTC. Full variable domain (remainder filled in from reference TRBV7-6 and TRBJ1-2): GAGVSQSPRYKVTKRGQDVALRCDPISGHVSLYWYRQALGQGPEFLTYFNYEAQQDKSGLPNDRFSAERPEGSISTLTIQRTEQRDSAMYRCASSQSQGLYGYTFGSGTRLTVV.

The genes are TRBV27 and TRBJ2-1; 7 bases fit TRBD2. Germline CDR1 and CDR2: MNHEY and SMNVEV (reference sequence). The CDR3 is 16 amino acids. The V and J ends lost 0 bases and 1 base, in that order; junction bases with no gene match: 3. CDR3 in amino acids: CASSLSGGGSYNEQFF. The CDR3, as DNA: TGTGCCAGCAGTTTATCGGGGGGGGGTTCCTACAATGAGCAGTTCTTC.

The J gene is TRBJ2-2, the V gene TRBV25-1, with D unclear. V gave up 8 bases and J gave up 6 bases, with 10 bases separating them. The CDR3 spans 12 residues. Germline values: CDR1 MGHDK, CDR2 SYGVNS. The CDR3 region is CASEPGAGELFF. The CDR3 region has the DNA TGTGCCAGCGAACCAGGCGCCGGGGAGCTGTTTTTT. Supplemented by reference TRBV25-1 and TRBJ2-2, the full variable domain reads EADIYQTPRYLVIGTGKKITLECSQTMGHDKMYWYQQDPGMELHLIHYSYGVNSTEKGDLSSESTVSRIRTEHFPLTLESARPSHTSQYLCASEPGAGELFFGEGSRLTVL.

The J gene is TRBJ2-1, the V gene TRBV27, with D possibly matching TRBD1 (5 bases). V was shortened by 5 bases and J by 1 base, with 9 bases between the two germline ends. Germline V gene lookup returns CDR1 MNHEY and CDR2 SMNVEV (reference sequence). The CDR3 totals 14 residues. The CDR3 sequence: CASSRQISYNEQFF. Here the CDR3 DNA reads TGTGCCAGCAGTAGACAGATTTCCTACAATGAGCAGTTCTTC.

This rearrangement joins TRBV28 to TRBJ1-1; tentative D call: TRBD1 (6 bases). Germline CDR1 MDHEN, CDR2 SYDVKM. The V and J ends lost 7 bases and 4 bases respectively, with 16 bases between them. The CDR3 is 14 residues long. The CDR3 reads CASTPQGTSTEAFF. The CDR3, as DNA: TGTGCCAGCACCCCCCAGGGGACGAGCACTGAAGCTTTCTTT.

The rearrangement uses TRBV11-3 and TRBJ1-5, with D perhaps TRBD1 (6 bases). CDR3 length: 16 residues. Per germline, CDR1 SGHNT and CDR2 YENEEA. Trimming left V 1 base short and J 0 bases short, with 10 bases between. CDR3 loop: CASSLGTVYSNQPQHF. DNA for the CDR3: TGTGCCAGCAGCTTAGGGACAGTTTATAGCAATCAGCCCCAGCATTTT.

The CDR3: CASSLLAGPYQETQYF. CDR3 nucleotides: TGTGCCAGCAGTTTACTAGCGGGACCCTATCAAGAGACCCAGTACTTC. The rearrangement joins TRBV28 to TRBJ2-5; TRBD2 matches at 9 bases. This CDR3 comprises 16 residues. V trimming: 2 bases; J trimming: 2 bases; junction bases outside the gene matches: 6. Germline loops: CDR1 MDHEN, CDR2 SYDVKM.

This clone has just one count. This chain joins TRBV19 and TRBJ1-5; TRBD1 is a possible D gene (5 bases). The CDR3 spans 12 residues. CDR1 LNHDA and CDR2 SQIVND come from the germline V gene (reference sequence). The ends were cut back, 11 bases at V and 4 bases at J, with 12 bases in the middle. This CDR3 is CARPGGNQPQHF. Written as DNA, the CDR3 is TGTGCCCGACCTGGGGGGAATCAGCCCCAGCATTTT. Full variable domain (missing parts from reference TRBV19 and TRBJ1-5): DGGITQSPKYLFRKEGQNVTLSCEQNLNHDAMYWYRQDPGQGLRLIYYSQIVNDFQKGDIAEGYSVSREKKESFPLTVTSAQKNPTAFYLCARPGGNQPQHFGDGTRLSIL.

The chain couples TRBV9 to TRBJ2-1; D tentatively fits TRBD1 or TRBD2 (6 bases each). The CDR3 loop spans 15 amino acids. Trimming shortened V by 0 bases and J by 3 bases, and 10 bases separated the two germline ends. CDR1 is SGDLS, CDR2 YYNGEE, per germline. CDR3 in DNA: TGTGCCAGCAGCGTAGAGGGGGGAGGCTACAATGAGCAGTTCTTC. Translation: CASSVEGGGYNEQFF.

The chain joins TRBV9 to TRBJ2-1, with TRBD2 identical over 10 bases. The CDR3 contains 18 residues. V was clipped by 0 bases and J by 7 bases; unmatched bases: 13. Germline V gives CDR1 SGDLS, CDR2 YYNGEE. The CDR3 loop reads CASSVGSAGLAEGNEQFF. CDR3 bases: TGTGCCAGCAGCGTAGGGAGCGCTGGACTAGCGGAGGGAAATGAGCAGTTCTTC.

The J gene is TRBJ2-7, the V gene TRBV30, with TRBD2 as a possible D gene (5 bases). CDR3 length: 14 residues. The ends were cut back, 0 bases at V and 2 bases at J, with 11 bases in the middle. Germline CDR1 reads GTSNPN; CDR2 reads SVGIG (reference sequence). CDR3 in DNA: TGTGCCTGGAGTGTCACGGGATGGGCCTACGAGCAGTACTTC. This codes for CAWSVTGWAYEQYF.

This sequence joins TRBV4-3 and TRBJ1-5; possibly TRBD1 for D (5 bases). This CDR3 has 15 amino acids. The V end was cut by 0 bases, the J end by 6 bases, with 12 bases between. Germline CDR1 reads LGHNA; CDR2 reads YSLEER. CDR3 sequence: CASSQDQGRGQPQHF. CDR3 nucleotides: TGCGCCAGCAGCCAAGATCAGGGTCGAGGTCAGCCCCAGCATTTT.

The chain links TRBV19 to TRBJ2-6, with D possibly matching TRBD1 (5 bases). Germline V gene lookup returns CDR1 LNHDA and CDR2 SQIVND (reference sequence). V shed 7 bases and J shed 0 bases, with 10 bases lying between them. CDR3 length equals 15 residues. The CDR3 region is CASNPDSSGANVLTF. As DNA, the CDR3 is TGTGCCAGTAACCCCGACAGCTCTGGGGCCAACGTCCTGACTTTC. The variable domain in full, completed from reference TRBV19 and TRBJ2-6, reads DGGITQSPKYLFRKEGQNVTLSCEQNLNHDAMYWYRQDPGQGLRLIYYSQIVNDFQKGDIAEGYSVSREKKESFPLTVTSAQKNPTAFYLCASNPDSSGANVLTFGAGSRLTVL.

The chain joins TRBV7-6 to TRBJ1-5, with D tentatively TRBD1 (5 bases). The CDR3 consists of 15 residues. The V gene lost 2 bases and the J gene lost 3 bases, with 11 bases spanning the gap. CDR1 SGHVS and CDR2 FNYEAQ come from the germline V gene. The CDR3 is CASSLYLGDNQPQHF. In nucleotides, the CDR3 is TGTGCCAGCAGCTTATATCTAGGGGACAATCAGCCCCAGCATTTT.

The V call is TRBV28, the J call TRBJ1-1, with 9 bases that match TRBD1. The V gene end was trimmed by 5 bases and the J gene end by 3 bases; junction bases not matched to a gene: 13. The CDR3 is 17 amino acids. CDR1 and CDR2 from the germline V gene are MDHEN and SYDVKM. This CDR3 reads CASSGALDRGWHTEAFF. Here the CDR3 DNA reads TGTGCCAGCAGTGGTGCTTTGGACAGGGGCTGGCACACTGAAGCTTTCTTT.

This sequence joins TRBV6-1 and TRBJ2-1; TRBD2 matches at 10 bases. The CDR3 runs 19 residues. Looked up from germline, CDR1 is MNHNS and CDR2 is SASEGT. V was clipped by 4 bases and J by 0 bases; unmatched bases: 12. DNA for the CDR3: TGTGCCAGCAGTGTTTCTGGTCGGACTAGCGGTTCCTCCTACAATGAGCAGTTCTTC. This sequence encodes CASSVSGRTSGSSYNEQFF.

J is TRBJ2-5 and V is TRBV29-1; 10 nucleotides line up with TRBD2. The CDR3 is 16 amino acids. Germline lookup yields CDR1 SQVTM and CDR2 ANQGSEA. The V and J ends lost 0 bases and 2 bases, in that order; junction bases with no gene match: 6. The CDR3 sequence: CSVEDLSSGRQETQYF. Here the CDR3 DNA reads TGCAGCGTTGAAGATCTCAGTAGCGGGAGGCAAGAGACCCAGTACTTC.

CDR3 sequence (DNA): TGTGCCAGCAGCCCGGGACTAGCGGGAGTGTACGAGCAGTACTTC. Amino acids: CASSPGLAGVYEQYF. The genes are TRBV13 and TRBJ2-7; 14 positions match TRBD2. Germline assignment: CDR1 PRHDT and CDR2 FYEKMQ (reference sequence). The CDR3 is made up of 15 amino acids. V lost 5 bases and J lost 4; bases outside the gene matches: 4.

The chain combines TRBV4-3 with TRBJ1-1; a possible D gene is TRBD1 (5 bases). V gave up 0 bases and J gave up 1 base, with 15 bases separating them. Germline V CDR1 and CDR2: LGHNA, YSLEER. This CDR3 has 17 amino acids. The CDR3 protein is CASSQDWGGGSNTEAFF. The DNA for the CDR3 is TGCGCCAGCAGCCAAGATTGGGGGGGAGGGTCGAACACTGAAGCTTTCTTT.

This clone was counted a single time. V usage is TRBV7-9 and J usage is TRBJ1-4; D is possibly TRBD1 (6 bases). The germline V gene encodes CDR1 SEHNR and CDR2 FQNEAQ (reference sequence). V lost 3 bases, J lost 5 bases, and 19 bases lay in between. CDR3 length: 17 amino acids. CDR3 residues: CASSFPDREDPNEKLFF. The CDR3 nucleotides read TGTGCCAGCAGCTTTCCGGACAGAGAAGACCCAAATGAAAAACTGTTTTTT.

This chain links TRBV6-5 with TRBJ2-1; D gene ambiguous. The CDR3 totals 13 residues. Germline CDR1 reads MNHEY; CDR2 reads SVGAGI. Trimming left V 7 bases short and J 5 bases short, with 12 bases between. The CDR3 loop is CASTPTDNNEQFF. For the CDR3, the DNA is TGTGCCAGCACCCCGACTGATAACAATGAGCAGTTCTTC.

The V gene is TRBV13, the J gene TRBJ2-1, with D unresolved. This CDR3 has 14 residues. V lost 5 bases, J lost 2 bases, and 10 bases lay in between. Germline V gene lookup returns CDR1 PRHDT and CDR2 FYEKMQ (reference sequence). In DNA form, the CDR3 reads TGTGCCAGCAGCAAAGGGTTTCCCTACAATGAGCAGTTCTTC. Its translation: CASSKGFPYNEQFF.